The T cell receptor (beta chain) under discussion was sequenced for a study of shared clonotypes between healthy human individuals. Looked up from germline, CDR1 is MNHNS and CDR2 is SASEGT. Germline trimming cut 4 bases from V and 5 bases from J; bases unmatched to any gene: 17. The CDR3 covers 18 residues. Over several immunoSEQ plates, each subset's genomic DNA was distributed in even portions. Authors' analysis steps: With immunoSEQ giving junction-only sequences and no quality scores, filtering differed. The repertoire was sequenced with immunoSEQ multiplex PCR; TCRdb's copy has only in-frame clones and lacks some. The D gene and trimming were derived from the DNA, and the V and J assignments and clone size from that table. The repertoire holds 90,000 to 120,000 clones, with around 68% as singletons.

Sample: memory CD8+ T cells sorted from blood. The subset is: CD45RO+ cells pooled with CCR7-negative TemRA cells. The receptor was isolated from a woman aged 25 to 39 in good health. The rearrangement uses TRBV6-1 and TRBJ1-5; 7 bases line up with TRBD1. This CDR3 is CASSGIPGTVGGHQPQHF. DNA for the CDR3: TGTGCCAGCAGTGGCATACCGGGGACAGTCGGGGGCCATCAGCCCCAGCATTTT.